The 19 T cell receptor beta chains listed next were all sequenced from one sample in a study of shared clonotypes between healthy human individuals. The naive CD8 population came from CD45RO-negative cells selected for CCR7, without terminally differentiated effector memory CD45RA+ cells. The method was immunoSEQ multiplex PCR; TCRdb's version includes in-frame clones alone and lacks a portion of them. The repertoire has roughly 590,000 clones, roughly 95% of them found once; the top ten carry 0.1% to 0.11%. Material: naive CD8+ T cells sorted from blood. The receptors derive from a woman in her 30s in good health.

Turning to this clone: This CDR3 is also generated by other DNA sequences in the sample. This chain joins TRBV9 and TRBJ2-6; D not certain. Germline V gene lookup returns CDR1 SGDLS and CDR2 YYNGEE. Trimming cost V 0 bases and J 3 bases, with 4 bases left between them. This CDR3 comprises 14 residues. This chain's CDR3 is CASSVGSGANVLTF. In nucleotides, the CDR3 is TGTGCCAGCAGCGTAGGGAGTGGGGCCAACGTCCTGACTTTC.

This sequence joins TRBV10-2 and TRBJ1-2; TRBD1 matches at 7 bases. This CDR3 is 14 amino acids long. Germline values: CDR1 WSHSY, CDR2 SAAADI. Trimming removed 0 bases from V and 6 bases from J; junction bases left unmatched: 4. The DNA for the CDR3 is TGCGCCAGCAGTGAGTCGGAGGGGGCAAATGGCTACACCTTC. It translates to CASSESEGANGYTF.

This clone was observed a handful of times. The sample holds other DNA sequences that translate to the same CDR3. The chain joins TRBV5-5 to TRBJ1-5; TRBD1 agrees at 11 bases. Germline assignment: CDR1 SGHKS and CDR2 YYEKEE (reference sequence). The length of the CDR3 is 15 residues. With 1 base clipped from V and 7 bases from J, the junction kept 4 bases outside the gene matches. The CDR3 sequence is CASSLRDRGNQPQHF. The CDR3 region has the DNA TGTGCCAGCAGCTTGCGGGACAGGGGGAACCAGCCCCAGCATTTT.

This chain links TRBV2 with TRBJ2-7; the match to TRBD1 covers 7 bases. From germline, CDR1 is SNHLY and CDR2 FYNNEI. V shed 6 bases, J shed 1 base, and the junction held 3 bases outside the gene matches. The CDR3 is made up of 13 amino acids. The CDR3 coding sequence is TGTGCCAGCAGGGGGGACAGTTCCTACGAGCAGTACTTC. Amino acid sequence: CASRGDSSYEQYF.

This chain uses TRBV9 with TRBJ2-2; D is undetermined. The CDR3 loop spans 16 amino acids. V was trimmed by 4 bases and J by 2 bases, leaving 15 bases between them. CDR1 and CDR2 from the germline V gene are SGDLS and YYNGEE. This chain's CDR3 is CASSPSRLGNTGELFF. Here the CDR3 DNA reads TGTGCCAGCAGCCCGAGCCGGCTAGGCAACACCGGGGAGCTGTTTTTT.

The chain joins TRBV27 to TRBJ2-7; 8 bases map to TRBD1. The V gene end was trimmed by 5 bases and the J gene end by 2 bases; junction bases not matched to a gene: 2. The CDR3 contains 13 residues. Per the germline V gene, CDR1 is MNHEY and CDR2 is SMNVEV (reference sequence). CDR3 sequence (DNA): TGTGCCAGCAGTGTACAGGGGGCCTACGAGCAGTACTTC. Its translation: CASSVQGAYEQYF.

This sequence joins TRBV19 and TRBJ2-7; tentative D call: TRBD1 (6 bases). Trimming removed 5 bases at V and 7 bases at J, with 9 bases between. This CDR3 is 11 amino acids long. CDR1 LNHDA and CDR2 SQIVND come from the germline V gene (reference sequence). For the CDR3, the DNA is TGTGCCAGTAGTCCCGGGACAGAGCAGTACTTC. Protein product: CASSPGTEQYF.

V gene TRBV20-1 combines with J gene TRBJ1-2; unclear D gene. The CDR3 has 11 amino acids. V was pared by 6 bases and J by 9 bases, with 14 bases between. Germline loops: CDR1 DFQATT, CDR2 SNEGSKA (reference sequence). DNA of the CDR3: TGCAGTGCCCTGGAGGAGTACCGCTACACCTTC. This encodes CSALEEYRYTF.

The chain couples TRBV19 to TRBJ2-3, with 7 bases matching TRBD2. The V gene's germline CDR1 is LNHDA and CDR2 SQIVND (reference sequence). The CDR3 sequence is 20 residues long. V gave up 3 bases and J gave up 2 bases; unmatched junction bases: 20. The CDR3 DNA is TGTGCCAGTAGTATTACCCCTCAAAATGCTGCGGGAGCAATCACAGATACGCAGTATTTT. It codes for CASSITPQNAAGAITDTQYF.

V and J are TRBV28 and TRBJ1-5; D gene uncertain. CDR3 size: 14 residues. The ends were cut back, 4 bases at V and 1 base at J, with 8 bases in the middle. Germline V lookup: CDR1 MDHEN, CDR2 SYDVKM. The CDR3 DNA is TGTGCCAGCAGTTCCCCTGTCAGCAATCAGCCCCAGCATTTT. This sequence encodes CASSSPVSNQPQHF. Complete variable domain (other parts from reference TRBV28 and TRBJ1-5): DVKVTQSSRYLVKRTGEKVFLECVQDMDHENMFWYRQDPGLGLRLIYFSYDVKMKEKGDIPEGYSVSREKKERFSLILESASTNQTSMYLCASSSPVSNQPQHFGDGTRLSIL.

This clone was observed a single time. The genes are TRBV4-1 and TRBJ2-7, with D possibly being TRBD1 (5 bases). The CDR3 sequence is 18 residues long. CDR1 and CDR2 from the germline V gene are MGHRA and YSYEKL. V dropped 1 base and J dropped 5 bases, with 24 bases sitting between them. The CDR3 loop is CASSQVIVVGRAEDEQYF. CDR3 sequence (DNA): TGCGCCAGCAGCCAAGTAATCGTCGTGGGCAGGGCTGAAGACGAGCAGTACTTC.

J is TRBJ2-1 and V is TRBV9; 15 bases are a match to TRBD2. The junction had 6 bases not matched to a gene; V was cut back by 5 bases and J by 9 bases. CDR3 size: 15 residues. Germline V gene sequence: CDR1 SGDLS, CDR2 YYNGEE. The DNA for the CDR3 is TGTGCCAGCAGAGGACTAGCGGGAGGGGAGGGTGAGCAGTTCTTC. Translated, it gives CASRGLAGGEGEQFF. Filled out from reference TRBV9 and TRBJ2-1, the complete variable domain reads DSGVTQTPKHLITATGQRVTLRCSPRSGDLSVYWYQQSLDQGLQFLIQYYNGEERAKGNILERFSAQQFPDLHSELNLSSLELGDSALYFCASRGLAGGEGEQFFGPGTRLTVL.

The chain joins TRBV11-2 to TRBJ2-7, with 9 bases aligning to TRBD2. Germline CDR1 SGHAT, CDR2 FQNNGV. V trimming: 4 bases; J trimming: 3 bases; junction bases outside the gene matches: 10. CDR3 length: 16 residues. CDR3 protein: CASSSSLAGLDYEQYF. CDR3 in DNA: TGTGCCAGCAGCTCGTCACTAGCGGGCCTGGACTACGAGCAGTACTTC.

This clone was counted a few times. The rearrangement uses TRBV15 and TRBJ2-7; the D gene is possibly TRBD1 (5 bases). The germline gives CDR1 LNHNV, CDR2 YYDKDF (reference sequence). Trimming left V 1 base short and J 8 bases short, with 18 bases between. The CDR3 spans 15 residues. The CDR3 sequence is CATSRGGAAEVQQYF. The CDR3 coding sequence is TGTGCCACCAGCAGAGGGGGCGCGGCCGAGGTGCAGCAGTACTTC.

About this clone itself: This same CDR3 is encoded by further DNA sequences in the sample. The rearrangement uses TRBV7-2 and TRBJ2-7; TRBD2 might be the D (5 bases). The CDR3 loop spans 14 amino acids. Germline V gene lookup returns CDR1 SGHTA and CDR2 FQGNSA. The V gene lost 0 bases and the J gene lost 2 bases, with 8 bases spanning the gap. The CDR3 loop reads CASSLATGTYEQYF. CDR3 DNA sequence: TGTGCCAGCAGCTTAGCGACGGGGACCTACGAGCAGTACTTC.

The chain uses TRBV9 and TRBJ1-1; 9 bases are a match to TRBD1. With V trimmed by 3 bases and J by 3 bases, 3 bases remained unmatched. The germline V gene has CDR1 SGDLS and CDR2 YYNGEE. This CDR3 contains 14 residues. CDR3 sequence reads: CASSEGDRDTEAFF. In nucleotides, the CDR3 is TGTGCCAGCAGCGAAGGGGACAGGGACACTGAAGCTTTCTTT.

The V call is TRBV19, the J call TRBJ2-1, with no clear D. Germline values: CDR1 LNHDA, CDR2 SQIVND (reference sequence). V was cut by 5 bases and J by 5 bases, with 7 bases left in between. The CDR3 extends over 12 amino acids. CDR3 region: CASSPGHNEQFF. In nucleotides, the CDR3 is TGTGCCAGTAGTCCCGGCCACAATGAGCAGTTCTTC.

V usage is TRBV19 and J usage is TRBJ1-5; D is ambiguous. Germline V gene sequence: CDR1 LNHDA, CDR2 SQIVND (reference sequence). Trimming cost V 4 bases and J 4 bases, with 17 bases left between them. This CDR3 contains 16 residues. CDR3 in amino acids: CASSTRRVETNQPQHF. In DNA form, the CDR3 reads TGTGCCAGTAGTACCCGAAGGGTTGAGACTAATCAGCCCCAGCATTTT.

This chain joins TRBV5-6 and TRBJ2-5, with D hard to call. There are 11 residues in the CDR3. The germline CDR1 and CDR2 sequences are SGHDT and YYEEEE. Trimming removed 1 base from V and 13 bases from J, with 11 bases in between. CDR3 protein: CASSLIGNWYF. The CDR3 nucleotides read TGTGCCAGCAGCTTGATCGGCAACTGGTACTTC.